This entry features one TCR beta chain sequence. The method was immunoSEQ multiplex PCR; TCRdb's version includes in-frame clones alone and lacks a portion of them. The sample has about 180,000 clones, more than 75% seen once. This sample was included in a study of blood T cell repertoires in COVID-19. The CDR3 extends over 14 amino acids. Germline V gene sequence: CDR1 SGHDT, CDR2 YYEEEE. V shed 4 bases, J shed 6 bases, and the junction held 5 bases outside the gene matches. The sample taken for sequencing was peripheral blood. This clonotype originated in a middle-aged man with active or convalescent COVID-19. The chain recombines TRBV5-6 with TRBJ1-5, with 9 bases aligning to TRBD1. CDR3 nucleotides: TGTGCCAGCAGCGGGACAGGGCTTAGTCAGCCCCAGCATTTT. Translated: CASSGTGLSQPQHF.